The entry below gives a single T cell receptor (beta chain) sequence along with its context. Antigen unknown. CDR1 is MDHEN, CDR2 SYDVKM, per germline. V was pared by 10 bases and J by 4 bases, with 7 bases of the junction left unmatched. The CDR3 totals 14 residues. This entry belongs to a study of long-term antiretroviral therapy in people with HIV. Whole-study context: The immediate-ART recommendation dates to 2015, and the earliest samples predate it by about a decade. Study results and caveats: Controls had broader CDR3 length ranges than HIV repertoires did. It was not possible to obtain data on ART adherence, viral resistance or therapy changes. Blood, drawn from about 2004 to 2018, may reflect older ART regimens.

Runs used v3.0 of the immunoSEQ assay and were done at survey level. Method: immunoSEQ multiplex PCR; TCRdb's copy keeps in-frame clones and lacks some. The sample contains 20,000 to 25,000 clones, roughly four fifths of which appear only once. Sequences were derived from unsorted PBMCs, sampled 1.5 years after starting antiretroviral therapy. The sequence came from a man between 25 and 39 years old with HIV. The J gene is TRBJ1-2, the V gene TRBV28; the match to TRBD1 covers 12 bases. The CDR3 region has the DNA TGTGCCACTACCGGGACAGGGGGCGGCTATGGCTACACCTTC. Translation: CATTGTGGGYGYTF.